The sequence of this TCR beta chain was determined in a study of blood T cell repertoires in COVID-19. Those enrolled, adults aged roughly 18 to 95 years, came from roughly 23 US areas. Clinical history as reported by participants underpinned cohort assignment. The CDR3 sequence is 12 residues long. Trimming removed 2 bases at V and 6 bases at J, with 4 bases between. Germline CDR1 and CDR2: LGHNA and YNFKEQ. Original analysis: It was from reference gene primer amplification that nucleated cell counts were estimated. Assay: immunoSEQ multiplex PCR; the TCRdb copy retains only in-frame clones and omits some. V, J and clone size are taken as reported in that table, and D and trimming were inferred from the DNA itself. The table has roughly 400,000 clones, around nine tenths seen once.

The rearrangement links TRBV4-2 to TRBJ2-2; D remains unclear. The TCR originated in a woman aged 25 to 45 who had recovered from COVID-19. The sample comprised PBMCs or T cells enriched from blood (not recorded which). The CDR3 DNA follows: TGTGCCAGCAGCCAAAGAGCCGGGGAGCTGTTTTTT. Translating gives CASSQRAGELFF.